A selection of T cell receptor beta chains follows, all from one sample in a study of PD-L1 blockade in urothelial cancer. The protocol was immunoSEQ multiplex PCR, while the TCRdb copy is restricted to in-frame clones and leaves out a portion. Of more than 40,000 clones listed, approximately 90% are singletons. Material: PBMCs, obtained around atezolizumab (anti-PD-L1) treatment. The receptor source for this set is a woman aged 55-69 years with urothelial cancer. Both conserved end residues are part of each CDR3. A D gene is named only where the DNA matches it firmly. Clone size is given for some rows only: seen once, a few or many times, or a class if the clone is expanded.

-	TRBJ1-2	TRBV11-2	-	TGTGCCAGCAGCCCCGCGCTCTCTAACTATGGCTACACCTTC	CASSPALSNYGYTF
TRBD1	TRBJ2-6	TRBV5-1	-	TGCGCCAGCAGCTTGGACAGGGGCAATCGAGGGGCCAACGTCCTGACTTTC	CASSLDRGNRGANVLTF
-	TRBJ2-2	TRBV6-5	-	TGTGCCAGCAGTAGGCGCGGGGTGGTCATCGGGGAGCTGTTTTTT	CASSRRGVVIGELFF
-	TRBJ2-3	TRBV7-3	-	TGTGCCAGCAGCTCCTACAGGACGCGCACAGATACGCAGTATTTT	CASSSYRTRTDTQYF
TRBD1	TRBJ1-5	TRBV6-1	-	TGTGCCAGCAGTGAAGCCCACAGGGGTCAGCCCCAGCATTTT	CASSEAHRGQPQHF
-	TRBJ2-3	TRBV7-3	-	TGTGCCAGCAGCAGCGGACCCGGGGGTACGCAGTATTTT	CASSSGPGGTQYF
TRBD1	TRBJ2-1	TRBV4-1	-	TGCGCCAGCAGCCAAGAGGACAGGCCATACTACAATGAGCAGTTCTTC	CASSQEDRPYYNEQFF
-	TRBJ1-5	TRBV23-1	-	TGCGCCAGCGGAGGGGAGGGGGGCCAAGGGAGCAATCAGCCCCAGCATTTT	CASGGEGGQGSNQPQHF
TRBD1	TRBJ2-5	TRBV12-5	-	TGTGCTAGTGGTTTGATAACAGGGGATTTTGGAGAGACCCAGTACTTC	CASGLITGDFGETQYF
-	TRBJ2-7	TRBV5-6	-	TGTGCCAGCAGCTTGCGTAGCAGCGAGCAGTACTTC	CASSLRSSEQYF
-	TRBJ2-7	TRBV28	-	TGTGCCAGCAGTTTGGGGCTTTTATACGAGCAGTACTTC	CASSLGLLYEQYF
TRBD1	TRBJ1-1	TRBV28	-	TGTGCCAGCAGTCTGACAGGGGGTTACACTGAAGCTTTCTTT	CASSLTGGYTEAFF
-	TRBJ1-4	TRBV5-4	-	TGTGCCAGCAGCGAGGGAAAAAAACTGTTTTTT	CASSEGKKLFF
TRBD1	TRBJ2-3	TRBV6-5	-	TGTGCCAGCAGTTACTCGAGACAGGGGGAAGTGGATACGCAGTATTTT	CASSYSRQGEVDTQYF
-	TRBJ2-1	TRBV7-7	-	TGTGCCAGCAGCCAAAGCTGGGGCCGAGGCAATGAGCAGTTCTTC	CASSQSWGRGNEQFF
-	TRBJ2-1	TRBV7-6	-	TGTGCCAGCAGCTTAGGTCGGGGGGCGGTTGAGCAGTTCTTC	CASSLGRGAVEQFF
TRBD1	TRBJ1-2	TRBV29-1	-	TGCAGCGTTGAAGTCCAGGGGGGGCTGGCCAGGGGGCTCAAGAGAGATGGCTACACCTTC	CSVEVQGGLARGLKRDGYTF
TRBD2	TRBJ2-2	TRBV28	once	TGTGCCAGCAGTTTAATCCCGGGGGGAGGGACCGGGGAGCTGTTTTTT	CASSLIPGGGTGELFF
-	TRBJ2-2	TRBV6-5	-	TGTGCCAGCAGTCCCCTCCCGACGGGAACCGGGGAGCTGTTTTTT	CASSPLPTGTGELFF
-	TRBJ2-3	TRBV7-6	-	TGTGCCAGCAGCTTAAACGCGGGCACAGATACGCAGTATTTT	CASSLNAGTDTQYF
TRBD2	TRBJ2-7	TRBV7-2	-	TGTGCCAGCAGCTCTCGACTAGCGGGGCTTTACGAGCAGTACTTC	CASSSRLAGLYEQYF
TRBD1	TRBJ2-2	TRBV4-1	-	TGCGCCAGCAGTCTTGATCCGGGACAGGGGGTCACCGGGGAGCTGTTTTTT	CASSLDPGQGVTGELFF
TRBD2	TRBJ2-1	TRBV5-1	-	TGCGCCAGCAGTTATCCCTGGGCGGGAGGCTACAATGAGCAGTTCTTC	CASSYPWAGGYNEQFF
TRBD1	TRBJ2-7	TRBV15	-	TGTGCCACCAGCAGAGATCTCCAGACGGGACAGGGCCCCTACGAGCAGTACTTC	CATSRDLQTGQGPYEQYF
TRBD1	TRBJ2-6	TRBV7-9	-	TGTGCCAGCAGCTCTCCAAGGCGGGACAGGGACTTTGGGGCCAACGTCCTGACTTTC	CASSSPRRDRDFGANVLTF
-	TRBJ1-4	TRBV2	-	TGTGCCAGCAGGTCAATTAATGAAAAACTGTTTTTT	CASRSINEKLFF
-	TRBJ1-2	TRBV7-6	-	TGTGCCAGCAGCCATATTGGGGGCGCTTCCGATGGCTACACCTTC	CASSHIGGASDGYTF
-	TRBJ1-2	TRBV27	-	TGTGCCAGCAGTTTTCCGGGGAGTCATGGCTACACCTTC	CASSFPGSHGYTF
-	TRBJ2-6	TRBV29-1	-	TGCAGCGTTTCCATGGGGGGCTCTGGGGCCAACGTCCTGACTTTC	CSVSMGGSGANVLTF
TRBD2	TRBJ2-3	TRBV19	-	TGTGCCAGTAGTATAGATGCTAGCCTAGCGGGGGGCACAGATACGCAGTATTTT	CASSIDASLAGGTDTQYF
TRBD1	TRBJ1-2	TRBV5-1	-	TGCGCCAGCAGCGCTCAGGGGGCGGAGGGCTACACCTTC	CASSAQGAEGYTF
-	TRBJ2-3	TRBV5-6	-	TGTGCCAGCAGCGCGGGACCCGGGCAAGATACGCAGTATTTT	CASSAGPGQDTQYF
TRBD2	TRBJ2-1	TRBV19	once	TGTGCCAGTAGTATAGGACTAGCGGCTAACAATGAGCAGTTCTTC	CASSIGLAANNEQFF
-	TRBJ2-7	TRBV7-9	-	TGTGCCAGCAGCTCCGCTCCAGCGGGTTTGGAGGCCGAGCAGTACTTC	CASSSAPAGLEAEQYF
-	TRBJ2-6	TRBV4-3	-	TGCGCCAGCAGCCTCGGACTGTCCTCTGGGGCCAACGTCCTGACTTTC	CASSLGLSSGANVLTF
-	TRBJ1-6	TRBV4-1	few	TGCGCCAGCAGCCAAGCGGTGGGGCCGTCACCCCTCCACTTT	CASSQAVGPSPLHF
TRBD2	TRBJ2-3	TRBV9	-	TGTGCCAGCAGCTCGACTAGCGGGACTAGCACAGATACGCAGTATTTT	CASSSTSGTSTDTQYF
-	TRBJ1-2	TRBV29-1	once	TGCAGCGTTGTGAATCCCGGACAGTATGGCTACACCTTC	CSVVNPGQYGYTF
-	TRBJ2-3	TRBV7-2	-	TGTGCCAGCAGCGACACTAGGATGGCTTCGGATACGCAGTATTTT	CASSDTRMASDTQYF
-	TRBJ1-2	TRBV28	-	TGTGCCAGCAGTCACCCGCGATGGGGCTACACCTTC	CASSHPRWGYTF
-	TRBJ2-7	TRBV5-6	-	TGTGCCAGCAGCTTAGGAGGTATTATGTCCTACGAGCAGTACTTC	CASSLGGIMSYEQYF